This entry is about one T cell receptor (beta chain). The CDR3 runs to 14 residues. The germline gives CDR1 SGHTA, CDR2 FQGNSA. V was clipped by 2 bases and J by 1 base, with 7 bases between them. In the original workflow: Reference gene primer amplification yielded estimated nucleated cell counts. Assay used: immunoSEQ multiplex PCR; TCRdb lists only in-frame clones, some missing. That table gives V, J and clone size, and the DNA gave D and trimming. The profile shows roughly 120,000 clones, over 75% of them singletons. This specimen comes from a study of blood T cell repertoires in COVID-19. Study details: Material from acute and convalescent COVID-19 was sourced from the United States, Italy and Spain. T cells, B-cell-depleted T cells, or PBMCs provided the cDNA or gDNA that served as material.

The receptor was isolated from a man between 65 and 85 years old with active or convalescent COVID-19. The specimen was peripheral blood. The V and J genes are TRBV7-2 and TRBJ2-3, with D maybe TRBD2 (6 bases). CDR3 amino acids: CASSLLAGTDTQYF. The CDR3 region has the DNA TGTGCCAGCAGCTTATTAGCGGGCACAGATACGCAGTATTTT.